The entry below gives a single T cell receptor (beta chain) sequence along with its context. Its antigen is as yet unknown. The sample is drawn from a study of Graves' ophthalmopathy and Graves' hyperthyroidism. For the study at large: No ophthalmopathy within 18 months of follow-up signified stable hyperthyroidism.

Amplified material comprised TCR beta CDR3 regions derived from RNA transcripts. Scientists carried out first-round RT-PCR using HTBI primers and then a second-round multiplex PCR. TCRdb reanalysed the multiplex PCR reads using MiXCR and keeps one entry per CDR3 protein. Of a few hundred thousand distinct CDR3 sequences in the sample, approximately 37% were seen once. Study outcomes and limitations: Appearing in blood as well were most expanded thyroid clonotypes above 0.001 frequency.

Hyperthyroidism patients had new diagnoses, durations under 2 months, and ages of 18 to 65. Physicians reached a diagnosis by relying on clinical symptoms, serum thyroxine, TRAb, thyroid ultrasound and orbital computed tomography. Trimming removed 1 base from V and 4 bases from J, with 16 bases in between. CDR3 length: 15 amino acids. The germline CDR1 and CDR2 sequences are SQVTM and ANQGSEA. What was sequenced was peripheral blood or thyroid tissue (not recorded which). The receptor was isolated from an adult man with Graves' hyperthyroidism. This chain uses TRBV29-1 with TRBJ1-2; unclear D gene. CDR3 bases: TGCAGCGTTGAAGTATCCGTCACCCTCGTCTATGGCTACACCTTC. It encodes CSVEVSVTLVYGYTF.